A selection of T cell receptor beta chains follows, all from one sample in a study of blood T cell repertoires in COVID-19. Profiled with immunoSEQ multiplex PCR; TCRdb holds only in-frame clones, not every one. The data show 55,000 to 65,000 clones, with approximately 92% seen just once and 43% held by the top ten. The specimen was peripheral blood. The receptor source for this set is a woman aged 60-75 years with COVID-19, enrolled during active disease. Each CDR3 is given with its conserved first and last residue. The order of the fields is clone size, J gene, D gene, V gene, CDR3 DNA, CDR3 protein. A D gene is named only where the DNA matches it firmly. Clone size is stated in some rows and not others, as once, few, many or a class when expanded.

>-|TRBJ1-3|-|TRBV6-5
TGTGCCACATACAGGGAGTCTGGAAACACCATATATTTT
CATYRESGNTIYF
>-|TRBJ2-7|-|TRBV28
TGTGCCAGCAGTTTTTGGGGGGATTCCTACGAGCAGTACTTC
CASSFWGDSYEQYF
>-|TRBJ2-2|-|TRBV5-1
TGCGCCAGCAGCTTTTTTAATCCTCCCGGGGAGCTGTTTTTT
CASSFFNPPGELFF
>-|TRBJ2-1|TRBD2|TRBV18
TGTGCCAGCTCACCCGGACTAGCGGGACCCTACAATGAGCAGTTCTTC
CASSPGLAGPYNEQFF
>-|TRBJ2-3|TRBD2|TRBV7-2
TGTGCCAGCAGCGATCAGACTAGCGGGGCAACCCCAGATACGCAGTATTTT
CASSDQTSGATPDTQYF
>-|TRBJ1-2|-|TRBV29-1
TGCAGCGTTGAATCCTGGGGCGGCTATGGCTACACCTTC
CSVESWGGYGYTF
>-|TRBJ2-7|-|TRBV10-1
TGCGCCAGCAGTGCGACTAGAAACTCCGAGCAGTACTTC
CASSATRNSEQYF
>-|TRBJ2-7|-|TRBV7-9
TGTGCCAGCAGCTTAAGTGGGAGAAGCTACGAGCAGTACTTC
CASSLSGRSYEQYF
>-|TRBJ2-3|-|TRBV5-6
TGTGCCAGCAGCTTAGAAACTCGCACAGATACGCAGTATTTT
CASSLETRTDTQYF
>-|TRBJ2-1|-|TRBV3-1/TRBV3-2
TGTGCCAGCAGCCAAGAACGGGAGAACCCAATCTTC
CASSQERENPIF
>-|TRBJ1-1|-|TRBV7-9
TGTGCCAGCAGCTTAACAGGGCCGGGAACTGAAGCTTTCTTT
CASSLTGPGTEAFF
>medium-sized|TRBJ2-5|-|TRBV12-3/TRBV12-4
TGTGCCAGCAGTTTGGGGGAGGAAGAGACCCAGTACTTC
CASSLGEEETQYF
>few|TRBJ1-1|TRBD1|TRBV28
TGTGCCAGCAGTTTATGGGGACAGATTGACTGGCAAGCTTTCTTT
CASSLWGQIDWQAFF